This TCR beta chain is from a study of PD-1 blockade in classical Hodgkin lymphoma. For the study at large: Administration of nivolumab to patients was at 3 mg/kg intravenously every 2 weeks.

The method was immunoSEQ multiplex PCR; TCRdb's version includes in-frame clones alone and lacks a portion of them. The sample includes approximately 12,000 clones, around three quarters of them seen just once. CDR1 is MNHEY and CDR2 is SVGAGI in the germline V gene. CDR3 length equals 14 residues. Trimming at V came to 6 bases and at J to 3 bases, leaving 2 bases not matched to a gene. General study results and limits: Relapsed/refractory patients reportedly had lower baseline diversity than newly diagnosed patients. CD4+ TCR diversity rose significantly by C4D1, and CD8+ TCR diversity did not. The origin of the repertoire differences remains undefined, with disease activity or prior therapy as possible causes.

Concerning this clone: Antigen: not known.

Every patient experienced relapse after autologous stem cell transplantation, and brentuximab vedotin exposure varied. The rearrangement joins TRBV6-5 to TRBJ2-7; TRBD2 aligns across 13 bases. This material consisted of peripheral blood mononuclear cells (PBMCs), taken at baseline. This receptor was identified in a human donor with classical Hodgkin lymphoma. CDR3 sequence reads: CASSRTSGSYEQYF. The CDR3 DNA reads TGTGCCAGCAGCAGGACTAGCGGGAGCTACGAGCAGTACTTC.